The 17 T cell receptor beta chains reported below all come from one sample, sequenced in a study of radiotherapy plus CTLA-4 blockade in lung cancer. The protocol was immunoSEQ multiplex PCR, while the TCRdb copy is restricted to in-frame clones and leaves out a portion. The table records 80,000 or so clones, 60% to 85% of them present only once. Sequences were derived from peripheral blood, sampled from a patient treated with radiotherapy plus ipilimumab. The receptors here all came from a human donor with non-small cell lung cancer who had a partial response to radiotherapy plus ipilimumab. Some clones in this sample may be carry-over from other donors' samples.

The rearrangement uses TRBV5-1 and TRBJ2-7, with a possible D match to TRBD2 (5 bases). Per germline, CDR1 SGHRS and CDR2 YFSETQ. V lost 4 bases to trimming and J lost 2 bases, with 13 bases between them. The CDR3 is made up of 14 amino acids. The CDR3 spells CASSHNAGTYEQYF. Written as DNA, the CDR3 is TGCGCCAGCAGCCACAACGCCGGGACCTACGAGCAGTACTTC.

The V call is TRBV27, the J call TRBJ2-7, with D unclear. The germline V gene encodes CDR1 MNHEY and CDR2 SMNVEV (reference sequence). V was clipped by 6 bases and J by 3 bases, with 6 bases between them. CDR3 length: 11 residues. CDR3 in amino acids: CASRDIYEQYF. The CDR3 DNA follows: TGTGCCAGCAGAGACATCTACGAGCAGTACTTC.

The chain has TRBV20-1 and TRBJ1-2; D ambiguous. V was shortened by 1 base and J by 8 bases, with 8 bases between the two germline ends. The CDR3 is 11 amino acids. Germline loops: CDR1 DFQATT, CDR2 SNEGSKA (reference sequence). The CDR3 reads CSARGGGGYTF. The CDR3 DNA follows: TGCAGTGCTAGAGGCGGTGGCGGCTACACCTTC.

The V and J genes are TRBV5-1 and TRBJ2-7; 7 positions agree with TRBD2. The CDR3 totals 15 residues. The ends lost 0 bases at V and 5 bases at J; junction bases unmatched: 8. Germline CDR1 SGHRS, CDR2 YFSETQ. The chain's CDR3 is CASSLDPGSGNEQYF. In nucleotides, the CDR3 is TGCGCCAGCAGCTTGGATCCAGGGAGCGGGAACGAGCAGTACTTC. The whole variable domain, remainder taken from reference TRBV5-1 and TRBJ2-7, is KAGVTQTPRYLIKTRGQQVTLSCSPISGHRSVSWYQQTPGQGLQFLFEYFSETQRNKGNFPGRFSGRQFSNSRSEMNVSTLELGDSALYLCASSLDPGSGNEQYFGPGTRLTVT.

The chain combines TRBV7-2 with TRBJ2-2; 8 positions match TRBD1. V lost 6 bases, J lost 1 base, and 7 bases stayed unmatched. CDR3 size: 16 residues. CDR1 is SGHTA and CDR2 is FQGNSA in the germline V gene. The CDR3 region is CASRQTGGLNTGELFF. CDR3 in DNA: TGTGCCAGCAGACAAACAGGGGGGCTGAACACCGGGGAGCTGTTTTTT.

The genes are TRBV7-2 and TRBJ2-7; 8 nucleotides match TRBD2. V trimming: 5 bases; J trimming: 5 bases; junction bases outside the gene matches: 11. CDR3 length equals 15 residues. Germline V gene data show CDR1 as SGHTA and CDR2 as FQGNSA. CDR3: CASSTRAGGVDEQYF. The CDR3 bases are TGTGCCAGCAGCACTAGGGCGGGGGGCGTCGACGAGCAGTACTTC.

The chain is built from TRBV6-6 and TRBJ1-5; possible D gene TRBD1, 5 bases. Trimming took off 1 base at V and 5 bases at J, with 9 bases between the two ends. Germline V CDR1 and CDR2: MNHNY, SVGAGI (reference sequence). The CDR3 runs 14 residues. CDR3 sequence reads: CASSYWTTDQPQHF. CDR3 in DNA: TGTGCCAGCAGTTACTGGACAACAGATCAGCCCCAGCATTTT.

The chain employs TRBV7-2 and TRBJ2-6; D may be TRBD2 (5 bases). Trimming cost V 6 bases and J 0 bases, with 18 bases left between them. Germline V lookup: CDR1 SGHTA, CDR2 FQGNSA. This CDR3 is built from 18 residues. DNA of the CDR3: TGTGCCAGCAGTTTTAGCTTTGTCCGGGGCTCTGGGGCCAACGTCCTGACTTTC. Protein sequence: CASSFSFVRGSGANVLTF.

The CDR3 DNA reads TGTGCCAGCAGTCCTCTACAGGGGTATAGCAATCAGCCCCAGCATTTT. Amino acid sequence: CASSPLQGYSNQPQHF. The chain recombines TRBV27 with TRBJ1-5, with 7 bases lining up with TRBD1. The CDR3 is made up of 16 amino acids. Germline CDR1 MNHEY, CDR2 SMNVEV (reference sequence). V was pared by 5 bases and J by 0 bases, with 7 bases of the junction left unmatched.

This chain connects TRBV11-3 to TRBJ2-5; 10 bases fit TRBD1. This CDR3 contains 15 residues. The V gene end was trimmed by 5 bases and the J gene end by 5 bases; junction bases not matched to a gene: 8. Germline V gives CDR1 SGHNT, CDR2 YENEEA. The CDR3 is CASSPWTGGRETQYF. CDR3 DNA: TGTGCCAGCAGCCCGTGGACAGGGGGTAGGGAGACCCAGTACTTC.

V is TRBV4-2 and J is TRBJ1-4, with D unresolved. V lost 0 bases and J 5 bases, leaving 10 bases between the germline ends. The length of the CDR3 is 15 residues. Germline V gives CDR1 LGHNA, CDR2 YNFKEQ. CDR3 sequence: CASSQDGGSNEKLFF. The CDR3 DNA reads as TGTGCCAGCAGCCAAGACGGCGGATCAAATGAAAAACTGTTTTTT.

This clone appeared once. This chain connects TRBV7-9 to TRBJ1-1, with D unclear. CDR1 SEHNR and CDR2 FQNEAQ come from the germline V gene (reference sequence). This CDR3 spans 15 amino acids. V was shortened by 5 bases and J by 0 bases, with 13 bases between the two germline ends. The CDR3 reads CASSPSRMMNTEAFF. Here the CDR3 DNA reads TGTGCCAGCAGCCCAAGCAGGATGATGAACACTGAAGCTTTCTTT.

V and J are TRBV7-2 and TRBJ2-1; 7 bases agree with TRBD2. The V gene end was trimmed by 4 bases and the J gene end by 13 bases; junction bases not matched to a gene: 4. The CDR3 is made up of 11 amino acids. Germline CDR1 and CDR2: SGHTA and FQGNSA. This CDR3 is CASSSTSNQFF. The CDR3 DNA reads TGTGCCAGCAGCTCGACTAGCAACCAGTTCTTC.

The CDR3 DNA sequence: TGTGCCAGCAGCGAGGTGGATACGCAGTATTTT. This codes for CASSEVDTQYF. The J gene is TRBJ2-3, the V gene TRBV7-9; D not certain. V gave up 5 bases and J gave up 6 bases, with 6 bases separating them. Germline CDR1 SEHNR, CDR2 FQNEAQ (reference sequence). The CDR3 has 11 residues.

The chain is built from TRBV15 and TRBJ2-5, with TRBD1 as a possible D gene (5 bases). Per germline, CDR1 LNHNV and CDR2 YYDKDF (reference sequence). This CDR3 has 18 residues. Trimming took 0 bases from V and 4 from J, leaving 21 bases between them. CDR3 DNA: TGTGCCACCAGCAGAGATCCCTCGGCCCTAGGGGTTGGAGAGACCCAGTACTTC. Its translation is CATSRDPSALGVGETQYF.

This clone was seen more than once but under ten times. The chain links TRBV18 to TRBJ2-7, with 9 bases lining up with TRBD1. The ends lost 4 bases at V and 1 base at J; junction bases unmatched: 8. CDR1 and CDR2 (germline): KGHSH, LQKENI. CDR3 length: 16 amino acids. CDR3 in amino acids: CASSRGGQGTSYEQYF. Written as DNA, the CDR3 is TGTGCCAGCTCACGGGGGGGACAGGGCACTTCCTACGAGCAGTACTTC.

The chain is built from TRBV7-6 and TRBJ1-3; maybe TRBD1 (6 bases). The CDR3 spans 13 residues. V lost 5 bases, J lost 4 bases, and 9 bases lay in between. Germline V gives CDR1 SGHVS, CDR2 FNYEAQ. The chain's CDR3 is CASSRTAGNTIYF. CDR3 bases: TGTGCCAGCAGCAGGACAGCGGGAAACACCATATATTTT. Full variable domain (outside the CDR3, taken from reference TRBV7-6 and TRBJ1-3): GAGVSQSPRYKVTKRGQDVALRCDPISGHVSLYWYRQALGQGPEFLTYFNYEAQQDKSGLPNDRFSAERPEGSISTLTIQRTEQRDSAMYRCASSRTAGNTIYFGEGSWLTVV.